This T cell receptor (beta chain) was sequenced for a study of long-term antiretroviral therapy in people with HIV. This was the immunoSEQ v3.0 assay at survey level. The repertoire was sequenced with immunoSEQ multiplex PCR; TCRdb's copy has only in-frame clones and lacks some. This sample has over 20,000 clones, with about 86% found just once. Germline assignment: CDR1 MNHNS and CDR2 SASEGT. V shed 0 bases and J shed 0 bases, with 12 bases lying between them. The CDR3 sequence is 17 residues long. The receptor was derived from a man aged 18 to 35 with HIV. The specimen was unsorted PBMCs, collected 3 years after starting antiretroviral therapy. The chain uses TRBV6-1 and TRBJ1-3; D might be TRBD1 (5 bases). The CDR3 bases are TGTGCCAGCAGTGAAGCTTTGTGGGGGAGCTCTGGAAACACCATATATTTT. Residues: CASSEALWGSSGNTIYF.